The rows below give T cell receptor beta chains drawn from one sample of a study of T cells after yellow fever vaccination. TCRdb re-analysed the 5' RACE reads in MiXCR, keeping a single row per CDR3 protein. The sample comprises under 700,000 distinct CDR3 sequences, less than 20% of which are singletons, and roughly 17% rests with the top ten. The sample consisted of PBMCs, taken 5 days after the first yellow fever vaccination. These receptors all stem from a man aged 18 to 30 who received the YFV17D yellow fever vaccine. Both conserved end residues are part of each CDR3. The order of the fields is D gene, V gene, clone size, CDR3 protein. D genes are given only for firm matches. Expanded clones get a size class; other rows say once, few or many, or leave the size out.

NA TRBV19 NA CASSIQAYSGANVLTF
NA TRBV7-7 NA CASSLLGRDETQYF
TRBD2 TRBV5-5 NA CASSQLGLVWETQYF
NA TRBV7-8 NA CASSPRGEQYF
NA TRBV14 NA CASSQGFSFEKLFF
TRBD1 TRBV7-2 once CASSLRDRVRGYTF
TRBD1 TRBV24-1 NA CATSEGQADQETQYF
TRBD1 TRBV25-1 few CASTPQGRGDTQYF
NA TRBV20-1 few CSASGGGNQPQHF
NA TRBV28 NA CASRPGLYYGYTF
TRBD2 TRBV5-1 NA CASSSGTSKGETQYF
NA TRBV6-5 few CASSYFAGVNTEAFF
NA TRBV7-2 few CASSLVAGAYTEAFF
NA TRBV23-1 NA CASSPRSSGGHYNEQFF
TRBD2 TRBV12-3/TRBV12-4 few CASSFRLAGGSPYEQYF
TRBD2 TRBV12-3/TRBV12-4 NA CASTPTSGGASEQFF
TRBD1 TRBV11-2 NA CASSPQGALSYEQYF
NA TRBV2 few CASSVIQSVIKNIQYF
TRBD2 TRBV6-1 few CASRGLALAGELFF
NA TRBV5-6 few CASSSPGGTSIQETQYF
NA TRBV3-1 few CASSQSDRNTEAFF
NA TRBV18 NA CASSPAGGLNTEAFF
NA TRBV5-1 few CASSSLSAQETQYF
NA TRBV5-1 many CASSFLGSGVETQYF
NA TRBV30 few CAWSIGDSDTQYF
TRBD1 TRBV29-1 few CSVDGSARGRESTDTQYF
NA TRBV9 NA CASSVDWASSYNEQFF
TRBD2 TRBV3-1 NA CASSQDSLRSGVIYNEQFF
NA TRBV4-3 few CASSQDSGVLSPLHF
TRBD1 TRBV24-1 few CAAGTGTYNEQFF
TRBD2 TRBV6-2/TRBV6-3 few CASSRGRGGREQFF
NA TRBV12-3/TRBV12-4 NA CASSGPPLDKNIQYF
NA TRBV19 few CASRDPTGKTNTGELFF
NA TRBV11-2 NA CASSPLTGLGDTQYF
NA TRBV24-1 NA CATSDLRVEYGELFF
NA TRBV7-9 NA CASSFKGSTDTQYF
NA TRBV20-1 few CSARDDGVVLGYTF
NA TRBV11-2 NA CASSLVGPANTGELFF